These T cell receptor beta chains were read from a single sample in a study of regulatory T cells in long-lasting Graves disease. TCRdb re-called the multiplex PCR reads through MiXCR, storing one row per CDR3 protein. The sample records roughly 400,000 distinct CDR3 sequences, about 16% being singletons. In addition, the sample was reused for a study of T cells in Graves' hyperthyroidism and ophthalmopathy.

Here the sequenced sample was peripheral blood mononuclear cells (PBMCs), taken at new diagnosis, from a patient treated with antithyroid drugs. These receptors originate from a woman younger than 35 with Graves disease. Both conserved end residues are part of each CDR3. The D gene is left open where the match is weak. Size is stated for part of the rows, as once, few or many counts, or as a class when the clone is expanded.

D gene: NA
J gene: TRBJ2-7
clone size: many
V gene: TRBV12-3/TRBV12-4
CDR3 DNA: TGTGCCAGCACCCAGAGACAGAGTAGCAACGAGCAGTACTTC
CDR3 protein: CASTQRQSSNEQYF

D gene: NA
J gene: TRBJ1-2
clone size: NA
V gene: TRBV6-1
CDR3 DNA: TGTGCCAGCGGGGAACACCCCCTTCGAAGCTATGGCTACACCTTC
CDR3 protein: CASGEHPLRSYGYTF

D gene: NA
J gene: TRBJ2-3
clone size: many
V gene: TRBV5-1
CDR3 DNA: TGCGCCAGCAGACCGGTCCCGGGAGCCACAGATACGCAGTATTTT
CDR3 protein: CASRPVPGATDTQYF

D gene: TRBD1
J gene: TRBJ2-1
clone size: many
V gene: TRBV2
CDR3 DNA: TGTGCCAGCAGTTTTCAGGGGGATTTCAACAATGAGCAGTTCTTC
CDR3 protein: CASSFQGDFNNEQFF

D gene: NA
J gene: TRBJ2-7
clone size: NA
V gene: TRBV10-3
CDR3 DNA: TGTGCCATCAGTTGGGATGTTGGCTCCTACGAGCAGTACTTC
CDR3 protein: CAISWDVGSYEQYF

D gene: NA
J gene: TRBJ2-7
clone size: NA
V gene: TRBV20-1
CDR3 DNA: TGCAGTGCTCACCTCGGGGGCTCCTACGAGCAGTACTTC
CDR3 protein: CSAHLGGSYEQYF

D gene: NA
J gene: TRBJ1-1
clone size: NA
V gene: TRBV6-2/TRBV6-3
CDR3 DNA: TGTGCCAGCAGACGGGACGGGGGGGCTTTCTTT
CDR3 protein: CASRRDGGAFF

D gene: NA
J gene: TRBJ2-7
clone size: few
V gene: TRBV20-1
CDR3 DNA: TGCAGTGCTAGGCTTTTCGGTTACGAGCAGTACTTC
CDR3 protein: CSARLFGYEQYF

D gene: NA
J gene: TRBJ2-1
clone size: many
V gene: TRBV28
CDR3 DNA: TGTGCCAGCAGCCCTCGCGAGAGTAGCTACAATGAGCAGTTCTTC
CDR3 protein: CASSPRESSYNEQFF

D gene: NA
J gene: TRBJ1-5
clone size: NA
V gene: TRBV3-1
CDR3 DNA: TGTGCCAGCAGCCAAGGAGAGGTCCTCCCGGGGTTTAGCAATCAGCCCCAGCATTTT
CDR3 protein: CASSQGEVLPGFSNQPQHF

D gene: TRBD1
J gene: TRBJ1-4
clone size: many
V gene: TRBV18
CDR3 DNA: TGTGCCAGCTCTAAGGGGGCAAATGAAAAACTGTTTTTT
CDR3 protein: CASSKGANEKLFF

D gene: NA
J gene: TRBJ2-1
clone size: many
V gene: TRBV30
CDR3 DNA: TGTCGGAGCTCAGGGAACAATGAGCAGTTCTTC
CDR3 protein: CRSSGNNEQFF

D gene: NA
J gene: TRBJ1-1
clone size: many
V gene: TRBV7-3
CDR3 DNA: TGTGCCAGCAGCATGCAGCCATCGAACACTGAAGCTTTCTTT
CDR3 protein: CASSMQPSNTEAFF

D gene: TRBD2
J gene: TRBJ2-7
clone size: NA
V gene: TRBV27
CDR3 DNA: TGTGCCAGCAGTTTGCCTAGCGGCCCCTACGAGCAGTACTTC
CDR3 protein: CASSLPSGPYEQYF

D gene: TRBD2
J gene: TRBJ2-1
clone size: NA
V gene: TRBV11-2
CDR3 DNA: TGTGCCAGCAGCCGCCTTAAGTCGGGACTAGCGGGAGGCGGCTACAATGAGCAGTTCTTC
CDR3 protein: CASSRLKSGLAGGGYNEQFF

D gene: TRBD1
J gene: TRBJ2-7
clone size: many
V gene: TRBV5-1
CDR3 DNA: TGCGCCAGCAGCTTGGCTGGGACAGGGCTACACGAGCAGTACTTC
CDR3 protein: CASSLAGTGLHEQYF

D gene: NA
J gene: TRBJ2-1
clone size: many
V gene: TRBV7-9
CDR3 DNA: TGTGCCAGCAGCTTAATAAATGAGCAGTTCTTC
CDR3 protein: CASSLINEQFF